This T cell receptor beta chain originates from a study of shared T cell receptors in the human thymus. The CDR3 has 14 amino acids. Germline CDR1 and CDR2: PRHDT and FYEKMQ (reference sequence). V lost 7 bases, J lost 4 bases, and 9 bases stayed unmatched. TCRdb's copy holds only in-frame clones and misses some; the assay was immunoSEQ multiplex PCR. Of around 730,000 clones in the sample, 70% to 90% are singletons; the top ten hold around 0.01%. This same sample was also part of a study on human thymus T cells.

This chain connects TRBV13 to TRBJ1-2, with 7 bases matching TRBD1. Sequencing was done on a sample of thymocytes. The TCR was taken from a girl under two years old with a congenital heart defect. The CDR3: CASNHRGRIYGYTF. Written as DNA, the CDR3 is TGTGCCAGCAACCACAGGGGCCGAATCTATGGCTACACCTTC.